This T cell receptor (beta chain) was obtained from a study of regulatory T cells in long-lasting Graves disease. Combining iRepertoire HTBI primers with Arm-PCR of CDR3 regions, the authors built TCR beta libraries. TCRdb used MiXCR to reprocess the multiplex PCR reads, holding one entry per CDR3 protein. The data contain 350,000 to 500,000 distinct CDR3 sequences, roughly a fifth of them seen just once; the ten biggest clones take up roughly an eighth. Overall study results and limits: Patients with persistent disease showed a bias toward TRBV28, TRBJ1-2 and TRBJ2-5. Newly diagnosed patients had higher TCR diversity than persistent Graves' patients did. The work looked only at peripheral blood and did not look at thyroid tissue.

Documented time point: persistent/refractory GD, antithyroid drugs over 5 years with positive TRAb. After RNA was extracted from PBMCs, the TCR library was made from it. Collection of peripheral blood (roughly 9.7 milliliters) was done using EDTA tubes. A few counts support this clonotype. Its target is not known. V shed 3 bases and J shed 1 base, with 16 bases lying between them. The CDR3 has 16 residues. CDR1 and CDR2 (germline): DFQATT, SNEGSKA (reference sequence). Specimen: peripheral blood mononuclear cells (PBMCs), collected when the disease was refractory, from a patient treated with antithyroid drugs. This clonotype was obtained from a female donor with Graves disease. This chain joins TRBV20-1 and TRBJ2-4; maybe TRBD2 (6 bases). DNA of the CDR3: TGCAGTGCTAGTGGTCTAGCGAGGTGGGCCAAAAACATTCAGTACTTC. Encoded protein: CSASGLARWAKNIQYF.